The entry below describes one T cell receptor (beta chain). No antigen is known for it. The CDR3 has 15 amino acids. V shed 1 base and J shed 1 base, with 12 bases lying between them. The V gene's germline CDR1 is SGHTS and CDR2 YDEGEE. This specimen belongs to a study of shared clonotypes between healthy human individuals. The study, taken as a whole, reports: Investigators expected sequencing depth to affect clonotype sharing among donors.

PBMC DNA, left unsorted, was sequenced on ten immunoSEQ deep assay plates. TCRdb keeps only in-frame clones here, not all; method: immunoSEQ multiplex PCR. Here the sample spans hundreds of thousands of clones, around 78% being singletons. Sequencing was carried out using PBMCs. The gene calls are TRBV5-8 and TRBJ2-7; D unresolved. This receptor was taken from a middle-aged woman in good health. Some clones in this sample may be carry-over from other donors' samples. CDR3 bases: TGTGCCAGCAGCTTGAGCCAGGCGTGGTCCTACGAGCAGTACTTC. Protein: CASSLSQAWSYEQYF.